A selection of T cell receptor beta chains follows, all from one sample in a study of a mutant IDH1 vaccine in newly diagnosed glioma. Measured with immunoSEQ multiplex PCR; TCRdb has only the in-frame clones, and not every one. The sample shows 60,000 or so clones, approximately 81% of them seen only once. Their cognate antigens are unknown. Source: PBMCs, taken from a glioma patient whose treatment included an IDH1 peptide vaccine. These receptors originate from a man aged 30 to 45 with glioma. Both conserved end residues are trimmed from each CDR3. Fields, in order: V gene, J gene, CDR3 length, CDR3 protein.

V: TRBV28
J: TRBJ1-2
length: 13
CDR3: ASSSSTTPNYGYT

V: TRBV25-1
J: TRBJ1-6
length: 10
CDR3: ASSESNSPLH

V: TRBV6-1
J: TRBJ1-5
length: 12
CDR3: ASSKTGGNQPQH

V: TRBV27
J: TRBJ1-2
length: 17
CDR3: ASSQHVGPGTGILYGYT

V: TRBV6-5
J: TRBJ2-7
length: 13
CDR3: ASSIKQGSSYEQY

V: TRBV30
J: TRBJ1-2
length: 13
CDR3: AWNPGQGLNYGYT

V: TRBV19
J: TRBJ2-7
length: 13
CDR3: ASSTGGTGVYEQY

V: TRBV5-1
J: TRBJ1-3
length: 14
CDR3: ASRTGAGSSGNTIY

V: TRBV11-2
J: TRBJ2-1
length: 11
CDR3: ASSTSGDNEQF

V: TRBV6-5
J: TRBJ2-7
length: 7
CDR3: ASSEEGH

V: TRBV2
J: TRBJ1-2
length: 12
CDR3: ASSPGNLRQGYT

V: TRBV5-5
J: TRBJ2-1
length: 17
CDR3: ASSFSSRGGRMPYNEQF

V: TRBV5-1
J: TRBJ1-1
length: 14
CDR3: ASSLGSSIRNTEAF

V: TRBV13
J: TRBJ2-1
length: 15
CDR3: ASSLGLLAGDSNEQF

V: TRBV10-3
J: TRBJ1-5
length: 12
CDR3: AISEQESNQPQH

V: TRBV28
J: TRBJ2-2
length: 13
CDR3: ASSLTGGVTGELF

V: TRBV19
J: TRBJ2-4
length: 13
CDR3: ASSPPGLEVNIQY

V: TRBV30
J: TRBJ2-1
length: 10
CDR3: AWSSSAGAQF

V: TRBV4-1
J: TRBJ2-7
length: 12
CDR3: ASSQEGTRHEQY

V: TRBV9
J: TRBJ2-1
length: 16
CDR3: ASSAPGFGGAVSNEQF

V: TRBV7-6
J: TRBJ1-4
length: 11
CDR3: ASSLTEYEKLF

V: TRBV29-1
J: TRBJ1-2
length: 10
CDR3: SVEVGGNGYT

V: TRBV5-1
J: TRBJ1-6
length: 11
CDR3: ASSLGGDSPLH

V: TRBV2
J: TRBJ1-5
length: 12
CDR3: ASSELGQRQPQH

V: TRBV19
J: TRBJ2-2
length: 12
CDR3: ASSLELNTGELF

V: TRBV5-1
J: TRBJ1-4
length: 12
CDR3: ASSSDRAGEKLF

V: TRBV7-2
J: TRBJ2-7
length: 11
CDR3: ASSFGTLDGQY

V: TRBV9
J: TRBJ1-3
length: 15
CDR3: ASSPLVGGRSGNTIY

V: TRBV7-8
J: TRBJ2-7
length: 13
CDR3: ASSVGTSVSYEQY

V: TRBV19
J: TRBJ2-3
length: 11
CDR3: ASSKGRRDTQY

V: TRBV6-4
J: TRBJ1-2
length: 12
CDR3: ASKQTGTGHGYT

V: TRBV4-1
J: TRBJ1-5
length: 13
CDR3: ASSRRGTGNQPQH

V: TRBV5-1
J: TRBJ1-5
length: 11
CDR3: ASSFLYDQPQH

V: TRBV4-1
J: TRBJ1-5
length: 11
CDR3: ASSQDPNQPQH

V: TRBV30
J: TRBJ1-1
length: 13
CDR3: AWSLTGRLNTEAF

V: TRBV6-5
J: TRBJ1-1
length: 10
CDR3: ASSSVAAEAF

V: TRBV19
J: TRBJ2-7
length: 12
CDR3: ASRTTGFSYEQY

V: TRBV30
J: TRBJ2-1
length: 17
CDR3: AWSVPGLAGGRSYNEQF

V: TRBV6-1
J: TRBJ1-6
length: 11
CDR3: ASRDTYNSPLH

V: TRBV4-2
J: TRBJ2-2
length: 15
CDR3: ASSQGVAGGPTGELF